Presented here are 12 T cell receptor beta chains from one specimen sequenced in a study of cytomegalovirus exposure and HLA in healthy donors. The PCR had 60 Vbeta and 13 Jbeta primers. Libraries were prepared by immunoSEQ multiplex PCR; TCRdb keeps only in-frame clonotypes and omits some of them. This sample lists some 39,000 clones; its ten largest clones have 3% to 4.5%. Sequences were obtained from PBMCs. Receptor source: a male donor in good health and CMV-seronegative.

CDR3 in DNA: TGTGCCAGCAGATTCCGGGAGGCTAACTATGGCTACACCTTC. The encoded protein is CASRFREANYGYTF. The rearrangement joins TRBV5-6 to TRBJ1-2, with D uncertain. Trimming shortened V by 5 bases and J by 0 bases, and 11 bases separated the two germline ends. Looked up from germline, CDR1 is SGHDT and CDR2 is YYEEEE. This CDR3 is built from 14 residues.

The chain has TRBV28 and TRBJ1-6; D remains unclear. The CDR3 is 13 residues long. Germline V CDR1 and CDR2: MDHEN, SYDVKM. V lost 6 bases, J lost 10 bases, and 13 bases lay in between. The CDR3 is CASSAGSRSPLHF. The CDR3 nucleotides are TGTGCCAGCAGCGCCGGGAGTCGGTCACCCCTCCACTTT.

This chain uses TRBV10-3 with TRBJ2-3; D perhaps matches TRBD2 (6 bases). Germline V gene data show CDR1 as ENHRY and CDR2 as SYGVKD. V was trimmed by 3 bases and J by 0 bases, leaving 10 bases between them. The CDR3 has 15 amino acids. DNA for the CDR3: TGTGCCATCAGTGAATATGGGGGGAGCACAGATACGCAGTATTTT. It codes for CAISEYGGSTDTQYF.

The genes are TRBV19 and TRBJ2-7; 7 bases are a match to TRBD1. This CDR3 contains 13 residues. V trimming: 5 bases; J trimming: 3 bases; junction bases outside the gene matches: 4. Germline V gene lookup returns CDR1 LNHDA and CDR2 SQIVND (reference sequence). The DNA for the CDR3 is TGTGCCAGTAGTTGGACAGGACACTACGAGCAGTACTTC. Protein product: CASSWTGHYEQYF.

CDR3: CASSLRNRASSYEQYF. For the CDR3, the DNA is TGTGCCAGCAGTTTACGTAACAGGGCTAGCTCCTACGAGCAGTACTTC. The rearrangement joins TRBV28 to TRBJ2-7, with D perhaps matching TRBD1 (6 bases). Trimming stripped 2 bases from V and 0 bases from J, with 14 bases between. This CDR3 spans 16 amino acids. Germline loops: CDR1 MDHEN, CDR2 SYDVKM.

The V gene is TRBV19, the J gene TRBJ2-4; 8 nucleotides match TRBD1. CDR3 length: 16 amino acids. Losses at the gene ends were 5 bases for V and 0 bases for J; bases not matched to a gene: 6. Germline assignment: CDR1 LNHDA and CDR2 SQIVND (reference sequence). The CDR3 is CASSPQGALAKNIQYF. CDR3 nucleotide sequence: TGTGCCAGTAGTCCCCAGGGGGCCTTAGCCAAAAACATTCAGTACTTC.

The chain recombines TRBV7-8 with TRBJ1-1, with a tentative D call TRBD1 (6 bases). Trimming removed 2 bases at V and 1 base at J, with 11 bases between. Germline-derived CDR1 and CDR2 are SGHVS and FQNEAQ. The CDR3 is made up of 15 amino acids. In DNA, the CDR3 is TGTGCCAGCAGCTTAATGGGGGCCGGGAACACTGAAGCTTTCTTT. Its protein product is CASSLMGAGNTEAFF.

The chain employs TRBV4-2 and TRBJ1-3, with D unclear. The CDR3 totals 14 residues. Germline-derived CDR1 and CDR2 are LGHNA and YNFKEQ. Trimming cost V 1 base and J 2 bases, with 6 bases left between them. In nucleotides, the CDR3 is TGTGCCAGCAGCCAAGGAGGTGCTGGAAACACCATATATTTT. Its translation: CASSQGGAGNTIYF.

This chain links TRBV30 with TRBJ1-1; D is perhaps TRBD1 (5 bases). V was trimmed by 5 bases and J by 2 bases, leaving 12 bases between them. The CDR3 runs to 13 residues. Germline lookup yields CDR1 GTSNPN and CDR2 SVGIG (reference sequence). CDR3 nucleotide sequence: TGTGCCTGGGGGTCACAGGTTAACACTGAAGCTTTCTTT. Translation gives CAWGSQVNTEAFF. Drawing the rest from reference TRBV30 and TRBJ1-1, the complete variable domain is SQTIHQWPATLVQPVGSPLSLECTVEGTSNPNLYWYRQAAGRGLQLLFYSVGIGQISSEVPQNLSASRPQDRQFILSSKKLLLSDSGFYLCAWGSQVNTEAFFGQGTRLTVV.

On this clone: Compared with germline, one end of the junction differs, possibly owing to a read error. This rearrangement joins TRBV4-1 to TRBJ2-7, with D possibly being TRBD1 (6 bases). This CDR3 has 14 residues. CDR1 and CDR2 (germline): MGHRA, YSYEKL. DNA of the CDR3: TGCGCCAGCAGCCAACCCTGGGACATGGGAAAAGCGGACTTC. This encodes CASSQPWDMGKADF.

The rearrangement joins TRBV6-5 to TRBJ2-2; 7 bases map to TRBD2. The ends lost 5 bases at V and 4 bases at J; junction bases unmatched: 4. The germline gives CDR1 MNHEY, CDR2 SVGAGI. The CDR3 contains 14 residues. CDR3 bases: TGTGCCAGCAGTACCGGGACTACCACCGGGGAGCTGTTTTTT. Protein sequence: CASSTGTTTGELFF.

V gene TRBV4-1 combines with J gene TRBJ2-7; D perhaps matches TRBD2 (5 bases). Germline V CDR1 and CDR2: MGHRA, YSYEKL. Trimming removed 1 base at V and 7 bases at J, with 11 bases between. The CDR3 is 13 residues long. CDR3 loop: CASSQGGNHEQYF. Written as DNA, the CDR3 is TGCGCCAGCAGCCAAGGAGGGAACCATGAGCAGTACTTC.